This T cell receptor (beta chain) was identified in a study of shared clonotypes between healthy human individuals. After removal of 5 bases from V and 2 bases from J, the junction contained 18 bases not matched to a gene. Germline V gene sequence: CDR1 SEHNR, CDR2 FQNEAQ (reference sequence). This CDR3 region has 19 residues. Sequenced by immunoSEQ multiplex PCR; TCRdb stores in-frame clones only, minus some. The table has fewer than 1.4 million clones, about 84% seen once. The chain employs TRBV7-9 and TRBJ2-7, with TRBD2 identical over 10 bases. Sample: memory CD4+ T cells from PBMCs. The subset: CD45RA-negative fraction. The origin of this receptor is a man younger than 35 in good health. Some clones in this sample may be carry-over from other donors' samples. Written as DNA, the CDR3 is TGTGCCAGCAGCCAAAGACCAGCGGGAGGGCCCAAGTCGCCCTACGAGCAGTACTTC. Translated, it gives CASSQRPAGGPKSPYEQYF.